This TCR beta chain was found in a study of cytomegalovirus exposure and HLA in healthy donors. On this clone itself: The antigen remains unidentified.

Whole-study results and caveats: Among the CMV-associated chains, three were confirmed in vitro as specific for CMV antigens. Cytomegalovirus-associated TCR beta chains were listed, numbering 164. Reports showed the classifier diagnosing cytomegalovirus status with high specificity and sensitivity.

CDR3 size: 16 residues. The V gene's germline CDR1 is SGHRS and CDR2 YFSETQ. J gave up 2 bases and V 3 bases, and 9 bases lay outside the gene matches. TCRdb's table, derived via immunoSEQ multiplex PCR, lists solely in-frame clones and lacks some. The sample lists 150,000 or so clones; about 86% were seen once. The rearrangement joins TRBV5-1 to TRBJ2-7, with TRBD1 matching 9 bases. Material for sequencing was PBMCs. This TCR was sampled from a human donor in good health. The chain's CDR3 is CASSSIPGTGTYEQYF. The DNA of the CDR3 is TGCGCCAGCAGCTCGATTCCCGGGACAGGGACCTACGAGCAGTACTTC.